Listed below are T cell receptor beta chains from one sample, sequenced in a study of regulatory T cells in long-lasting Graves disease. MiXCR was run by TCRdb on the multiplex PCR reads, yielding one entry per CDR3 protein. The sample includes hundreds of thousands of distinct CDR3 sequences, around 15% of them seen just once. The sequences come from peripheral blood mononuclear cells (PBMCs), collected at new diagnosis, from a patient treated with antithyroid drugs. The receptor set was obtained from a female donor with Graves disease. Each CDR3 is given with its conserved first and last residue. Each record gives: J gene, V gene, D gene, clone size, CDR3 DNA, CDR3 protein. The D gene is left open where the match is weak. Expanded clones get a size class; other rows say once, few or many, or leave the size out.

j_call: TRBJ1-2; v_call: TRBV7-2; d_call: -; clone_size: few; cdr3_nt: TGTGCCAGCAGCCTAAGCTCTTACGGACTCCGACCCTACTATGGAGGCTACACCTTC; cdr3_aa: CASSLSSYGLRPYYGGYTF
j_call: TRBJ2-1; v_call: TRBV7-2; d_call: TRBD2; clone_size: many; cdr3_nt: TGTGCCAGCAGCTTAGCCGAGACTAGCTCAAATGAGCAGTTCTTC; cdr3_aa: CASSLAETSSNEQFF
j_call: TRBJ2-1; v_call: TRBV7-2; d_call: TRBD1; clone_size: many; cdr3_nt: TGTGCCAGCAGCTTGGGACAGGCGGACTACAATGAGCAGTTCTTC; cdr3_aa: CASSLGQADYNEQFF
j_call: TRBJ2-3; v_call: TRBV6-1; d_call: -; clone_size: many; cdr3_nt: TGTGCCAGCAGCGGTCAACAGGGCTCAGATACGCAGTATTTT; cdr3_aa: CASSGQQGSDTQYF
j_call: TRBJ2-7; v_call: TRBV20-1; d_call: TRBD1; clone_size: many; cdr3_nt: TGCAGTGCTATCGGGACAGAGAGCTCCTACGAGCAGTACTTC; cdr3_aa: CSAIGTESSYEQYF
j_call: TRBJ2-3; v_call: TRBV10-3; d_call: -; clone_size: many; cdr3_nt: TGTGCCATCGGGCGGGGCACAGATACGCAGTATTTT; cdr3_aa: CAIGRGTDTQYF
j_call: TRBJ2-3; v_call: TRBV20-1; d_call: -; clone_size: few; cdr3_nt: TGCAGTGCTAGGGGCCTTTACGGGGGCGACACAGATACGCAGTATTTT; cdr3_aa: CSARGLYGGDTDTQYF
j_call: TRBJ2-2; v_call: TRBV12-3/TRBV12-4; d_call: TRBD1; clone_size: many; cdr3_nt: TGTGCCAGCAGCCAGACCCGGGACAGGGGGGCCGGGGAGCTGTTTTTT; cdr3_aa: CASSQTRDRGAGELFF
j_call: TRBJ2-5; v_call: TRBV18; d_call: -; clone_size: -; cdr3_nt: TGTGCCAGCTCACCACCTGAACAGGCCCAAGAGACCCAGTACTTC; cdr3_aa: CASSPPEQAQETQYF
j_call: TRBJ2-3; v_call: TRBV5-1; d_call: TRBD2; clone_size: -; cdr3_nt: TGCGCCAGCAGCGGGGGACTAGCGGGAGGGCCGGCCGTCACAGATACGCAGTATTTT; cdr3_aa: CASSGGLAGGPAVTDTQYF
j_call: TRBJ2-1; v_call: TRBV19; d_call: -; clone_size: -; cdr3_nt: TGTGCCAGTAGGCCCCCAGGTGCGGGGAGGAAGTTCTTC; cdr3_aa: CASRPPGAGRKFF
j_call: TRBJ2-1; v_call: TRBV10-2; d_call: -; clone_size: many; cdr3_nt: TGCGCCAGCAATGAGGACTGGCATGAGCAGTTCTTC; cdr3_aa: CASNEDWHEQFF
j_call: TRBJ2-7; v_call: TRBV12-3/TRBV12-4; d_call: -; clone_size: many; cdr3_nt: TGTGCCAGCAGTGCAGGACAGACCTACGAGCAGTACTTC; cdr3_aa: CASSAGQTYEQYF
j_call: TRBJ2-7; v_call: TRBV4-1; d_call: -; clone_size: many; cdr3_nt: TGCGCCAGCAGCCAAGTTGTGGTCCCAGCTTACTCCTACGAGCAGTACTTC; cdr3_aa: CASSQVVVPAYSYEQYF
j_call: TRBJ2-2; v_call: TRBV27; d_call: -; clone_size: many; cdr3_nt: TGTGCCAGCAGTTTATTTTCGGGGGCAGGCGCGAACACCGGGGAGCTGTTTTTT; cdr3_aa: CASSLFSGAGANTGELFF
j_call: TRBJ2-3; v_call: TRBV7-3; d_call: TRBD2; clone_size: -; cdr3_nt: TGTGCCAGCAGCTTAGCGGGGGGTTTAGATACGCAGTATTTT; cdr3_aa: CASSLAGGLDTQYF
j_call: TRBJ2-3; v_call: TRBV20-1; d_call: -; clone_size: many; cdr3_nt: TGCAGTGCTAGAGATGAGGTTGATAGCACAGATACGCAGTATTTT; cdr3_aa: CSARDEVDSTDTQYF
j_call: TRBJ1-1; v_call: TRBV28; d_call: -; clone_size: many; cdr3_nt: TGTGCCAGAAACCTCCGATGGGGGGGATATACTGAAGCTTTCTTT; cdr3_aa: CARNLRWGGYTEAFF
j_call: TRBJ2-3; v_call: TRBV24-1; d_call: TRBD2; clone_size: -; cdr3_nt: TGTGCCACCAGTGATTTTGGCGCGGGAGCGGCAGATACGCAGTATTTT; cdr3_aa: CATSDFGAGAADTQYF
j_call: TRBJ2-2; v_call: TRBV24-1; d_call: TRBD2; clone_size: few; cdr3_nt: TGTGCCACCAGTGATTTGCCCGGGAGGGCCCACACCGGGGAGCTGTTTTTT; cdr3_aa: CATSDLPGRAHTGELFF